Listed here is a single TCR beta chain. V was trimmed by 7 bases and J by 1 base, leaving 13 bases between them. Germline CDR1 reads MNHNS; CDR2 reads SASEGT. The CDR3 is 14 amino acids. This sample was taken from a study of shared clonotypes between healthy human individuals. Libraries were prepared by immunoSEQ multiplex PCR; TCRdb keeps only in-frame clonotypes and omits some of them. In the table there are about 1.1 million clones, 70% to 80% of which are singletons. This clonotype was sampled from a man aged 18 to 35 in good health. Some clones in this sample may be carry-over from other donors' samples. The material sequenced was memory CD4+ T cells from PBMCs. Sample subset: CD45RA-negative fraction. V is TRBV6-1 and J is TRBJ1-2; no clear D. The CDR3: CASMLPGVNYGYTF. The CDR3 coding sequence is TGTGCCAGCATGTTACCGGGCGTTAACTATGGCTACACCTTC.